The T cell receptor (beta chain) under discussion was sequenced for a study of early T cells in non-severe SARS-CoV-2 infection. Overall study: Sequencing used unsorted whole-blood bulk RNA, so chains lack pairing.

In the case of this clonotype: Antigen specificity is unknown.

Points from the study as a whole: Anti-spike CD8 specificities were favored by VDJdb matching, whose results missed private and CD4 specificities.

Molecules of cDNA were individually given unique molecular identifiers that were attached to them. TCRdb called the 5' RACE reads again in MiXCR, with one record for every CDR3 protein. The sample has 65,000 to 80,000 distinct CDR3 sequences; roughly 13% are singletons. The clonotype originates from an adult who was a healthcare worker with PCR-confirmed SARS-CoV-2 infection or an uninfected control (not recorded which). The sequenced sample was whole blood.

CDR3 sequence: CASSPPQGGYTF. CDR3 nucleotide sequence: TGTGCCAGCAGCCCACCCCAAGGTGGTTACACCTTC. The V gene is TRBV7-9, the J gene TRBJ1-2; D remains unclear. Between the trimmed V and J ends, which lost 5 bases and 11 bases, there was a span of 15 bases. CDR3 length: 12 amino acids. The V gene's germline CDR1 is SEHNR and CDR2 FQNEAQ (reference sequence).